These 5 T cell receptor beta chains came from one sample sequenced in a study of T cells in Graves' hyperthyroidism and ophthalmopathy. Authors of the study amplified TCR beta CDR3 regions from RNA transcripts. HTBI primers were the set used in a first-round RT-PCR of the TCR CDR3. MiXCR, run by TCRdb on the multiplex PCR reads, gives a single entry per CDR3 protein. The profile shows 480,000 or so distinct CDR3 sequences, over 35% of them singletons. The sample was peripheral blood or thyroid tissue (not recorded which). Every receptor here comes from an adult woman with Graves' disease, either hyperthyroidism or ophthalmopathy (not recorded which).

The CDR3 region is CASRGGRYEQYF. CDR3 in DNA: TGTGCCAGCAGAGGGGGGAGGTACGAGCAGTACTTC. The chain uses TRBV28 and TRBJ2-7; D tentatively fits TRBD1 or TRBD2 (6 bases each). CDR1 and CDR2 from the germline V gene are MDHEN and SYDVKM. This CDR3 region has 12 residues. Trimming took off 6 bases at V and 4 bases at J, with 10 bases between the two ends.

This clonotype was seen many times. CDR3 bases: TGCAACACTCGAGCGGCAGTTAATGAAAAACTGTTTTTT. Protein product: CNTRAAVNEKLFF. The chain recombines TRBV20-1 with TRBJ1-4; D unresolved. The CDR3 has 13 amino acids. Per the germline V gene, CDR1 is DFQATT and CDR2 is SNEGSKA (reference sequence).

This chain joins TRBV12-3 or TRBV12-4 and TRBJ2-7; no reliable D call. Trimming took 6 bases from V and 1 from J, leaving 19 bases between them. This CDR3 comprises 16 residues. The CDR3 nucleotides read TGTGCCAGCAGCAATAATGACGAGCTTCCGTCCTACGAGCAGTACTTC. Translation: CASSNNDELPSYEQYF.

The chain joins TRBV29-1 to TRBJ2-1; 7 nucleotides line up with TRBD2. With V trimmed by 4 bases and J by 11 bases, 8 bases remained unmatched. This CDR3 has 12 residues. Germline CDR1 and CDR2: SQVTM and ANQGSEA. The CDR3 DNA is TGCAGCGTTGGTCAGAACGGGAGGCAGCAGTTCTTC. It translates to CSVGQNGRQQFF.

This clonotype was recorded many times. The J gene is TRBJ2-5, the V gene TRBV24-1; 8 bases line up with TRBD1. CDR1 and CDR2 (germline): KGHDR, SFDVKD. Losses at the gene ends were 7 bases for V and 1 base for J; bases not matched to a gene: 13. The CDR3 spans 17 residues. This CDR3 is CATSAHRDRQGQETQYF. CDR3 coding DNA: TGTGCCACCAGCGCCCACCGGGACAGGCAGGGCCAAGAGACCCAGTACTTC.